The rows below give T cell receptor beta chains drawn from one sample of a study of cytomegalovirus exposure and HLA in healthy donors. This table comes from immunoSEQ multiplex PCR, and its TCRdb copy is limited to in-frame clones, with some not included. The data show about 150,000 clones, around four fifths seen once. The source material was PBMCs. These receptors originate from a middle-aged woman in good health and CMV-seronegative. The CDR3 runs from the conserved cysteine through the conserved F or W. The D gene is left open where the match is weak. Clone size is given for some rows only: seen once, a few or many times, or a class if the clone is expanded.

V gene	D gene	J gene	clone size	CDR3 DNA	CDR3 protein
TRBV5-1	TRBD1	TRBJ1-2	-	TGCGCCAGCAGCTTCGGACAGGGTGACGTCGGCTACACCTTC	CASSFGQGDVGYTF
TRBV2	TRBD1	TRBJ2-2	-	TGTGCCAGCAGTACCTGGGACAGTAACACCGGGGAGCTGTTTTTT	CASSTWDSNTGELFF
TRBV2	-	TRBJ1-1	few	TGTGCCAGCAGCAGACAGCAAATGAACACTGAAGCTTTCTTT	CASSRQQMNTEAFF
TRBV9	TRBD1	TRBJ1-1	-	TGTGCCAGCAGCGAGAGCCAGGGGGCGCGTGCTTTCTTT	CASSESQGARAFF
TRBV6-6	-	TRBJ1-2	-	TGTGCCAGCAGTTACCCCCAGGGAACGGGTAACTATGGCTACACCTTC	CASSYPQGTGNYGYTF
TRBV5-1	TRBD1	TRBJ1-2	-	TGCGCCAGCAGCGCCCTGGGACAGGGTGGCTACACCTTC	CASSALGQGGYTF
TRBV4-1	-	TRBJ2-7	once	TGCGCCAGCAGCCTCAATCAACAGGGAAACGAGCAGTACTTC	CASSLNQQGNEQYF
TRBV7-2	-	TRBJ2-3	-	TGTGCCAGCAGCTCCCAACCGGGAGACACAGATACGCAGTATTTT	CASSSQPGDTDTQYF
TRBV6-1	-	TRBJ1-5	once	TGTGCCAGCAGTGAAGCGGCGGGGGATCAGCCCCAGCATTTT	CASSEAAGDQPQHF
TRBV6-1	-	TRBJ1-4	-	TGTGCCAGCAGTGACGGAGGGATTAATGAAAAACTGTTTTTT	CASSDGGINEKLFF
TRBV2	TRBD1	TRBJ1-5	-	TGTGCCAGCAGGCGACAGGGACTGGTTCAGCCCCAGCATTTT	CASRRQGLVQPQHF
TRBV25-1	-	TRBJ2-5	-	TGTGCCAGCAGTGAGCAAGGGACATTGGGGGAGACCCAGTACTTC	CASSEQGTLGETQYF
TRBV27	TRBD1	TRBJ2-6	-	TGTGCCAGCAGTTTTAGGACAGGGCTGACTGGTGGGGCCAACGTCCTGACTTTC	CASSFRTGLTGGANVLTF
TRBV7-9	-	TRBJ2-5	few	TGTGCCAGCAGCTTTTCAGCGGGCGCAGAGACCCAGTACTTC	CASSFSAGAETQYF
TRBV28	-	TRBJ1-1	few	TGTGCCAGCAGCCGCGTCCAGGACATGAACACTGAAGCTTTCTTT	CASSRVQDMNTEAFF
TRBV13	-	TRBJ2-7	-	TGTGCCAGCAGCATTAAGAAAGCTTGCGAGCAGTACTTC	CASSIKKACEQYF
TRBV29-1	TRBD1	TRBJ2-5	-	TGCAGCGTGAGGACAGGTCAAGAGACCCAGTACTTC	CSVRTGQETQYF
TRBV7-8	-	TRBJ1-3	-	TGTGCCAGCAGTCGGGACATCAGAAACACCATATATTTT	CASSRDIRNTIYF
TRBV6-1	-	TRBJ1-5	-	TGTGCCACCCTGAGAGGGGCGGGAAGCAATCAGCCCCAGCATTTT	CATLRGAGSNQPQHF
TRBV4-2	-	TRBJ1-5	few	TGTGCCAGCAGCCAAGACCGACGGGGGAATCAGCCCCAGCATTTT	CASSQDRRGNQPQHF
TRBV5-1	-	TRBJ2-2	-	TGCGCCAGCAGCTTGTCCACAGAGAACACCGGGGAGCTGTTTTTT	CASSLSTENTGELFF
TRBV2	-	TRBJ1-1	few	TGTGCCAGCAGTGAAGCGCTTCGGGGGAACACTGAAGCTTTCTTT	CASSEALRGNTEAFF
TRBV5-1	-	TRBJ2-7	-	TGCGCCAGCAGCTTGTATGGGCGACAGCTGTCCTACGAGCAGTACTTC	CASSLYGRQLSYEQYF
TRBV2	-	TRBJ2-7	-	TGTGCCAGCAGTGAATTTACGGGGGTCTCCTACGAGCAGTACTTC	CASSEFTGVSYEQYF
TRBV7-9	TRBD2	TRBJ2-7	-	TGTGCCAGCAGCTTGGTTAGCGGGGGTGCGTACTTC	CASSLVSGGAYF
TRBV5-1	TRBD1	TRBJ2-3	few	TGCGCCAGCACTAAAACCGGACAGGGAGCAGATACGCAGTATTTT	CASTKTGQGADTQYF
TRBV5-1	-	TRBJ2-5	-	TGCGCCAGCAGCTTTCAGGAGGGGGCGAAGACCCAGTACTTC	CASSFQEGAKTQYF
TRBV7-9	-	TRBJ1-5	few	TGTGCCAGCAGCCTAGAAGCCCGACAGCCCCAGCATTTT	CASSLEARQPQHF
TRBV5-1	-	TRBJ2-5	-	TGCGCCAGCAGGTCAACGATAACGGGGGAGACCCAGTACTTC	CASRSTITGETQYF
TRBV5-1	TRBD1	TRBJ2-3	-	TGCGCCAGCAGCTCCATACAGGGGTTTCGAGATACGCAGTATTTT	CASSSIQGFRDTQYF
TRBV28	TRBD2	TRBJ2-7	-	TGTGCCAGCAGCAACGCCGGGACTAGCGGCTACGAGCAGTACTTC	CASSNAGTSGYEQYF
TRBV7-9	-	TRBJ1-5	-	TGTGCCAGCAGCCGGGATTATAGCAATCAGCCCCAGCATTTT	CASSRDYSNQPQHF
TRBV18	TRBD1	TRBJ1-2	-	TGTGCCAGCTCACCACGACAGGGCAACGGCTACACCTTC	CASSPRQGNGYTF
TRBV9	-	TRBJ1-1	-	TGTGCCAGCAGCGTAGGTTCGGGACACCTTGTTGCTTTCTTT	CASSVGSGHLVAFF
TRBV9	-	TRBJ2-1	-	TGTGCCAGCAGCGTAGCTAGCCGGGGGAGGAATGAGCAGTTCTTC	CASSVASRGRNEQFF
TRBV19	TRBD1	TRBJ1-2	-	TGTGCCAGTAGTATCCGGACAGGGGGCCATGGCTACACCTTC	CASSIRTGGHGYTF
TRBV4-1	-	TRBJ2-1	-	TGCGCCAGCAGCCAATTAGGGCTAGCGAACCCGAATGAGCAGTTCTTC	CASSQLGLANPNEQFF
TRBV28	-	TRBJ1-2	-	TGTGCCAGCAGTTTACTTTTTAACTATGGCTACGCCTTC	CASSLLFNYGYAF
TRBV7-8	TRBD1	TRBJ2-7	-	TGTGCCAGCAGCTTAGAAGAGGACAGGGGCCCCTACGAGCAGTACTTC	CASSLEEDRGPYEQYF
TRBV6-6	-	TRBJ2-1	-	TGTGCCAGCAGCAACAGGGATTGGGTCAATGAGCAGTTCTTC	CASSNRDWVNEQFF
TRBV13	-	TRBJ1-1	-	TGTGCCAGCAGCTTACAGTCACGGAGGAACACTGAAGCTTTCTTT	CASSLQSRRNTEAFF
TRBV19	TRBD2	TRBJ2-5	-	TGTGCCAGTCGACGGAATGGCCCGTTGGCTCTCAGCGGGGGGGCAGGAGAGACCCAGTACTTC	CASRRNGPLALSGGAGETQYF
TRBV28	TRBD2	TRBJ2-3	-	TGTGCCAGCAGTTTATCAATAGCGGGGGGGCTTTCCACAGATACGCAGTATTTT	CASSLSIAGGLSTDTQYF
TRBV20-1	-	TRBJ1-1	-	TGCAGTGCTACACAGGGTAAAGCTTTCTTT	CSATQGKAFF
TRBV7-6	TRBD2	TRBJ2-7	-	TGTGCCAGCAGCACGGGACTAGCGGGCGTCGGGTACGAGCAGTACTTC	CASSTGLAGVGYEQYF
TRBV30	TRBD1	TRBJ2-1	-	TGTGCCTGGGGCCCTCGACAGGGGGGGAGGAATGAGCAGTTCTTC	CAWGPRQGGRNEQFF
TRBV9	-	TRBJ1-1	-	TGTGCCAGCAGCGTAGACGGGGGGAGAGACACTGAAGCTTTCTTT	CASSVDGGRDTEAFF
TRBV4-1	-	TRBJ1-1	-	TGCGCCAGCAGCCAACTACAGGGTGCAAACACTGAAGCTTTCTTT	CASSQLQGANTEAFF
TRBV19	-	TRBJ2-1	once	TGTGCCAGTAGTATAATTCTCCGGGACAATGAGCAGTTCTTC	CASSIILRDNEQFF
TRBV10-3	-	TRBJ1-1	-	TGTGCCATCAGTGGGCAGAATTCGAACACTGAAGCTTTCTTT	CAISGQNSNTEAFF
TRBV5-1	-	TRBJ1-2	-	TGCGCCAGCTATCTCCAACCGGGTCTTAACTATGGCTACACCTTC	CASYLQPGLNYGYTF
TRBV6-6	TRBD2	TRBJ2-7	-	TGTGCCAGCAGTTTAGAGACTAGCGGGGGGGTAAGATACTTC	CASSLETSGGVRYF
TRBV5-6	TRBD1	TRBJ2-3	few	TGTGCCAGCAGCTCGGGGACAGGGGTGAAAACAGATACGCAGTATTTT	CASSSGTGVKTDTQYF
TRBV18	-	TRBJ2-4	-	TGTGCCAGCTCACCAGAGGGCCCACTAGTTTCTGTAGGATACTTC	CASSPEGPLVSVGYF